Below, 22 T cell receptor beta chains from the same sample are listed, as sequenced in a study of cytomegalovirus exposure and HLA in healthy donors. Vbeta (60) and Jbeta (13) primers were used in the PCR. The assay was immunoSEQ multiplex PCR, and TCRdb's table has in-frame clones only and misses some. The listing records 80,000 to 100,000 clones. Sequencing was done on a sample of PBMCs. These receptors all come from a man aged 45-65 years in good health and CMV-seronegative.

The V call is TRBV15, the J call TRBJ2-5; a weak D match, TRBD2 (5 bases). Looked up from germline, CDR1 is LNHNV and CDR2 is YYDKDF (reference sequence). V was clipped by 0 bases and J by 0 bases, with 14 bases between them. The CDR3 spans 17 residues. CDR3 sequence: CATSRDWASQYQETQYF. The CDR3 region has the DNA TGTGCCACCAGCAGAGATTGGGCTAGCCAGTACCAAGAGACCCAGTACTTC.

The J gene is TRBJ2-7, the V gene TRBV18, with a tentative D call TRBD1 (6 bases). The ends were cut back, 0 bases at V and 2 bases at J, with 11 bases in the middle. Looked up from germline, CDR1 is KGHSH and CDR2 is LQKENI. The CDR3 extends over 15 amino acids. CDR3 amino acids: CASSPPAGDAYEQYF. In nucleotides, the CDR3 is TGTGCCAGCTCACCACCGGCAGGGGACGCCTACGAGCAGTACTTC.

The genes are TRBV19 and TRBJ2-3; TRBD2 agrees at 13 bases. CDR3 length: 18 amino acids. V dropped 1 base and J dropped 3; count of bases not matched to a gene: 7. The germline CDR1 and CDR2 sequences are LNHDA and SQIVND (reference sequence). The CDR3 DNA reads TGTGCCAGTAGTATAGGCACTAGCGGGGGGGCGTGGACAGATACGCAGTATTTT. Translation: CASSIGTSGGAWTDTQYF.

The genes are TRBV7-2 and TRBJ2-7, with D perhaps TRBD1 (5 bases). The germline CDR1 and CDR2 sequences are SGHTA and FQGNSA. Trimming pared 2 bases from V and 4 bases from J, leaving 15 bases between. The CDR3 sequence is 15 residues long. CDR3 protein: CASSLWWQGLYEQYF. DNA of the CDR3: TGTGCCAGCAGCTTATGGTGGCAGGGTCTTTACGAGCAGTACTTC.

V usage is TRBV10-2 and J usage is TRBJ2-5; no clear D gene. The DNA end is a closer match to TRBJ2-7, so the J assignment may be wrong. CDR1 is WSHSY, CDR2 SAAADI, per germline. The length of the CDR3 is 16 residues. The CDR3 loop reads CASSPHGGPEPYEQYF. As DNA, the CDR3 is TGCGCCAGCAGCCCCCACGGTGGGCCGGAACCCTACGAGCAGTACTTC.

The J gene is TRBJ1-1, the V gene TRBV2, with 7 bases identical to TRBD1. This CDR3 comprises 14 residues. The germline V gene encodes CDR1 SNHLY and CDR2 FYNNEI. With 4 bases clipped from V and 4 bases from J, the junction kept 6 bases outside the gene matches. The CDR3 region is CASSVGRGATEAFF. CDR3 DNA: TGTGCCAGCAGTGTAGGCAGGGGGGCCACTGAAGCTTTCTTT.

CDR3 sequence reads: CASSLLAGGNTGELFF. The CDR3 coding sequence is TGCGCCAGCAGCTTGCTAGCGGGGGGTAACACCGGGGAGCTGTTTTTT. The chain carries TRBV5-1 and TRBJ2-2; 11 bases agree with TRBD2. This CDR3 comprises 16 residues. Germline trimming cut 1 base from V and 2 bases from J; bases unmatched to any gene: 1. Germline lookup yields CDR1 SGHRS and CDR2 YFSETQ.

V and J are TRBV19 and TRBJ2-5, with TRBD1 identical over 9 bases. V gave up 7 bases and J gave up 5 bases; unmatched junction bases: 8. The CDR3 covers 14 residues. CDR1 and CDR2 from the germline V gene are LNHDA and SQIVND (reference sequence). The CDR3 reads CASTQGASSETQYF. Written as DNA, the CDR3 is TGTGCCAGTACACAGGGGGCGAGTTCGGAGACCCAGTACTTC.

The chain is built from TRBV7-9 and TRBJ2-3, with D possibly matching TRBD1 (6 bases). Germline CDR1 and CDR2: SEHNR and FQNEAQ (reference sequence). The V end was cut by 1 base, the J end by 4 bases, with 6 bases between. CDR3 size: 13 residues. The CDR3 spells CASSLEGADTQYF. Written as DNA, the CDR3 is TGTGCCAGCAGCTTAGAGGGGGCAGATACGCAGTATTTT.

This chain joins TRBV6-5 and TRBJ2-2; a weak D match, TRBD1 (5 bases). The CDR3 runs to 16 residues. Trimming shortened V by 2 bases and J by 2 bases, and 12 bases separated the two germline ends. Germline V gives CDR1 MNHEY, CDR2 SVGAGI. The CDR3 is CASSYGAASNTGELFF. The CDR3 bases are TGTGCCAGCAGTTACGGGGCAGCTAGTAACACCGGGGAGCTGTTTTTT.

The rearrangement links TRBV6-1 to TRBJ2-7; D is unresolved. This CDR3 contains 13 residues. Deletions cut 0 bases from V and 3 bases from J, with 6 bases between. Germline V CDR1 and CDR2: MNHNS, SASEGT. This chain's CDR3 is CASSEARDYEQYF. Written as DNA, the CDR3 is TGTGCCAGCAGTGAAGCGCGCGACTACGAGCAGTACTTC.

The V gene is TRBV6-1, the J gene TRBJ2-3; 11 bases are shared with TRBD1. V trimming: 6 bases; J trimming: 5 bases; junction bases outside the gene matches: 7. Germline CDR1 is MNHNS and CDR2 is SASEGT. This CDR3 has 15 amino acids. The CDR3 region is CASSGQGALRDTQYF. In nucleotides, the CDR3 is TGTGCCAGCAGCGGACAGGGGGCTTTGAGAGATACGCAGTATTTT.

This chain joins TRBV5-4 and TRBJ1-5; 12 bases map to TRBD1. Germline V lookup: CDR1 SGHNT, CDR2 YYREEE (reference sequence). Trimming at V came to 4 bases and at J to 6 bases, leaving 11 bases not matched to a gene. CDR3 size: 17 residues. CDR3 protein: CASSPGRDRGPVQPQHF. The CDR3 DNA sequence: TGTGCCAGCAGCCCCGGAAGGGACAGGGGGCCGGTTCAGCCCCAGCATTTT.

The V and J genes are TRBV2 and TRBJ1-2; D perhaps matches TRBD1 (6 bases). V lost 4 bases to trimming and J lost 4 bases, with 13 bases between them. The CDR3 contains 14 residues. Germline CDR1 SNHLY, CDR2 FYNNEI. CDR3 in DNA: TGTGCCAGCAGTGGTGGGACACTTTTCTATGGCTACACCTTC. It specifies CASSGGTLFYGYTF.

The chain recombines TRBV2 with TRBJ2-1, with TRBD2 matching 10 bases. CDR3 length equals 17 residues. Germline V gives CDR1 SNHLY, CDR2 FYNNEI. J lost 1 base, V lost 6 bases, and 9 bases had no gene match. The chain's CDR3 is CASRIPGLASSYNEQFF. CDR3 nucleotide sequence: TGTGCCAGCAGAATACCGGGACTAGCGTCTTCCTACAATGAGCAGTTCTTC.

The chain recombines TRBV4-1 with TRBJ2-3; maybe TRBD1 (6 bases). Germline CDR1 reads MGHRA; CDR2 reads YSYEKL. This CDR3 has 17 residues. V was clipped by 4 bases and J by 0 bases, with 17 bases between them. CDR3 loop: CASSPKVQGRSTDTQYF. For the CDR3, the DNA is TGCGCCAGCAGCCCGAAGGTACAGGGCAGGAGCACAGATACGCAGTATTTT.

V and J are TRBV18 and TRBJ1-6; 7 bases match TRBD1. The V gene's germline CDR1 is KGHSH and CDR2 LQKENI. CDR3 size: 14 residues. Unmatched junction bases numbered 6, after V lost 6 bases and J lost 7 bases. CDR3 sequence reads: CASSFRDRNSPLHF. CDR3 nucleotides: TGTGCCAGCTCTTTCCGGGACAGAAATTCACCCCTCCACTTT.

CDR3 residues: CASSLTVAGTGETQYF. CDR3 nucleotide sequence: TGCGCCAGCAGCCTCACCGTAGCGGGGACGGGAGAGACCCAGTACTTC. The V and J genes are TRBV4-1 and TRBJ2-5, with TRBD2 matching over 8 bases. The CDR3 totals 16 residues. In germline, CDR1 is MGHRA, CDR2 YSYEKL. V dropped 4 bases and J dropped 4; count of bases not matched to a gene: 11.

This sequence joins TRBV5-6 and TRBJ1-4, with a possible D match to TRBD1 (6 bases). The CDR3 loop spans 16 amino acids. Trimming took off 4 bases at V and 7 bases at J, with 20 bases between the two ends. The germline CDR1 and CDR2 sequences are SGHDT and YYEEEE. The CDR3, as DNA: TGTGCCAGCAGCGCCTATCTCGGGGGGGCGCTTGAAAAACTGTTTTTT. The encoded protein is CASSAYLGGALEKLFF.

The rearrangement links TRBV9 to TRBJ1-1, with a possible D match to TRBD1 (6 bases). Between the trimmed V and J ends, which lost 7 bases and 1 base, there was a span of 20 bases. The CDR3 length is 16 residues. Germline V gene data show CDR1 as SGDLS and CDR2 as YYNGEE. The CDR3 DNA is TGTGCCAGCGGTGCCGACCCAAGAGGGGGGAACACTGAAGCTTTCTTT. This gives the protein CASGADPRGGNTEAFF.

As for this clone: Relative to the germline gene, one junction end is altered; a read error may explain this. The chain recombines TRBV18 with TRBJ2-7, with D tentatively TRBD2 (6 bases). The V gene's germline CDR1 is KGHSH and CDR2 LQKENI. This CDR3 has 15 residues. The chain's CDR3 is CAGSPRRAQNYEQYF. CDR3 in DNA: TGTGCCGGCTCACCAAGGAGGGCTCAGAACTACGAGCAGTACTTC.

The J gene is TRBJ2-7, the V gene TRBV6-5, with D possibly TRBD2 on 6 matching bases. The CDR3 is 14 residues long. CDR1 is MNHEY and CDR2 is SVGAGI in the germline V gene. V gave up 5 bases and J gave up 2 bases, with 13 bases separating them. CDR3 protein: CASSGTLSPYEQYF. The CDR3 DNA sequence: TGTGCCAGCAGTGGGACTTTAAGCCCCTACGAGCAGTACTTC.